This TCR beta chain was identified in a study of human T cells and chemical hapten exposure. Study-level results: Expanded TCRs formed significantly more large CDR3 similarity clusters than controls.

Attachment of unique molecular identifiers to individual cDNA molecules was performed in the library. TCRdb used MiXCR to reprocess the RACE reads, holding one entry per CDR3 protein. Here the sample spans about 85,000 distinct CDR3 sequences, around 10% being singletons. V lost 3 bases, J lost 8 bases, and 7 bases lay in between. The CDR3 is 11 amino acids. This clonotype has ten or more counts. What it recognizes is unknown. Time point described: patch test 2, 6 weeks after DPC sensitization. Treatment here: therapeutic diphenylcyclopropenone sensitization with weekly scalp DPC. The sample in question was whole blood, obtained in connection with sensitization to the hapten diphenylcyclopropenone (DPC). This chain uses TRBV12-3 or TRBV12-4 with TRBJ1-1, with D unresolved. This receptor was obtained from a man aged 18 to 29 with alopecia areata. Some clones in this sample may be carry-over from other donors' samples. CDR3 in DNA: TGTGCCAGCAGTTTCGGGGTGGAAGCTTTCTTT. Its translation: CASSFGVEAFF.